The T cell receptor beta chain described here comes from a study of neurological immune-mediated disorders. A 10-nucleotide random UMI tagged transcripts in template-switch 5'RACE cDNA synthesis. The output of every sequencing run, over 190 million TCR-beta sequences, came from 15-18 subjects. TCRdb used MiXCR to reprocess the 5' RACE reads, holding one entry per CDR3 protein. The sample has roughly 80,000 distinct CDR3 sequences; roughly 15% are singletons. Individuals who volunteered at a blood bank located in Maryland, USA, made up the group of healthy controls. Ten or more counts support this clonotype. Its target is not known. Study-wide findings and caveats: None of the CDR3 amino acid sequences found in expanded clones was shared across subjects. This suggests that the TCR-beta repertoires were private in all groups.

V gave up 0 bases and J gave up 4 bases, with 12 bases separating them. The germline CDR1 and CDR2 sequences are LNHNV and YYDKDF (reference sequence). The CDR3 loop spans 15 amino acids. Sequencing was done on a sample of PBMCs. The sequence was obtained from a woman in her thirties or forties in good health. The J gene is TRBJ2-5, the V gene TRBV15; tentatively, D is TRBD2 (6 bases). CDR3 sequence: CATSRETGVGETQYF. The CDR3 DNA reads as TGTGCCACCAGCAGAGAGACGGGAGTAGGAGAGACCCAGTACTTC.